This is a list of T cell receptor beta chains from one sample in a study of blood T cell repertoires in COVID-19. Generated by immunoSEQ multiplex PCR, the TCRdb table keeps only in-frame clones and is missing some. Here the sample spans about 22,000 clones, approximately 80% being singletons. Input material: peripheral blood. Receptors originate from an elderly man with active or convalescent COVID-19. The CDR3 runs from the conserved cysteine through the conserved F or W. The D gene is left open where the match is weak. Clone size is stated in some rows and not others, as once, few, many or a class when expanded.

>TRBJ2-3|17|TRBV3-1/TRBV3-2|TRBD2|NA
CASSRWGLAGGTDTQYF
TGTGCCAGCAGCCGCTGGGGACTAGCGGGGGGCACAGATACGCAGTATTTT
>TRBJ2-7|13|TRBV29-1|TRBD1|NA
CSVRPGTGVEQYF
TGCAGCGTCCGCCCCGGGACAGGGGTCGAGCAGTACTTC
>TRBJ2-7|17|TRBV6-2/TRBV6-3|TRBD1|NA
CASSFEQGARNGYEQYF
TGTGCCAGCAGCTTCGAACAGGGGGCGAGAAATGGCTACGAGCAGTACTTC
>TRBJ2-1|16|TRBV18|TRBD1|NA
CASSPSQGSSYNEQFF
TGTGCCAGCTCACCCTCACAGGGGAGCTCCTACAATGAGCAGTTCTTC
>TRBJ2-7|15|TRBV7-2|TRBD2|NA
CASSLALAGTYEQYF
TGTGCCAGCAGCTTAGCGCTAGCGGGGACCTACGAGCAGTACTTC
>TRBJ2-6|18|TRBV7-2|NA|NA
CASSRSIRAYSGANVLTF
TGTGCCAGCAGCCGGTCAATTCGAGCCTACTCTGGGGCCAACGTCCTGACTTTC
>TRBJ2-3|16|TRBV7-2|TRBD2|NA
CASTESRGGATDTQYF
TGTGCCAGCACCGAGTCCCGCGGGGGGGCAACAGATACGCAGTATTTT
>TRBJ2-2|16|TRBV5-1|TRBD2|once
CASSLTRGGAPGELFF
TGCGCCAGCAGCTTGACTCGCGGGGGGGCCCCCGGGGAGCTGTTTTTT
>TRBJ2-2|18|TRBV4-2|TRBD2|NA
CASSPPRSRGGLSGELFF
TGTGCCAGCAGCCCCCCAAGGTCGCGGGGGGGCTTGTCCGGGGAGCTGTTTTTT
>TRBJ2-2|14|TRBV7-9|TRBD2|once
CASSRGVVTGELFF
TGTGCCAGCAGCCGGGGGGTGGTCACCGGGGAGCTGTTTTTT
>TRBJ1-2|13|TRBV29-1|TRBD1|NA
CSVRLTGDSGYTF
TGCAGCGTTCGTCTGACAGGGGATAGTGGCTACACCTTC
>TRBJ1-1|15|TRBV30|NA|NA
CAWRGIGQQNTEAFF
TGTGCCTGGAGAGGTATTGGACAGCAGAACACTGAAGCTTTCTTT
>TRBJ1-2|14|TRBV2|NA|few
CASSVTAFDYGYTF
TGTGCCAGCAGTGTGACAGCCTTTGACTATGGCTACACCTTC
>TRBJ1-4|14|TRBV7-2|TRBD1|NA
CASSLGQGGEKLFF
TGTGCCAGCAGCTTAGGACAGGGGGGTGAAAAACTGTTTTTT
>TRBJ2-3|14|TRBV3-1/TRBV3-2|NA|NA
CASSMTRSSDTQYF
TGTGCCAGCAGCATGACTCGTAGCAGCGATACGCAGTATTTT
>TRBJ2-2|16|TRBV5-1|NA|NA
CASSLEVRGIHGELFF
TGCGCCAGCAGCTTGGAGGTGCGGGGAATCCACGGGGAGCTGTTTTTT
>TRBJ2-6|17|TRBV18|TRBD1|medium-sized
CASSPRDRHDGANVLTF
TGTGCCAGCTCACCACGGGACAGGCACGATGGGGCCAACGTCCTGACTTTC
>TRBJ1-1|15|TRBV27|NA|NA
CASSRPSAANTEAFF
TGTGCCAGCAGTCGTCCGTCGGCGGCGAACACTGAAGCTTTCTTT
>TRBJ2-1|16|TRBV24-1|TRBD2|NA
CATSDPAGGPRSEQFF
TGTGCCACCAGTGACCCCGCGGGAGGACCCAGGAGTGAGCAGTTCTTC
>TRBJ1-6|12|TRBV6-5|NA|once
CASRAGGSPLHF
TGTGCCAGCAGGGCGGGGGGGTCACCCCTCCACTTT
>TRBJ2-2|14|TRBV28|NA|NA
CASRRPGNTGELFF
TGTGCCAGCAGGAGGCCGGGGAACACCGGGGAGCTGTTTTTT
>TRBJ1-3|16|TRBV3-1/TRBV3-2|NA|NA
CASSTRQEIVGNTIYF
TGTGCCAGCAGCACCCGACAGGAAATTGTGGGAAACACCATATATTTT
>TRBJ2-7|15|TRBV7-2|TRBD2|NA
CASSLSGTSPHEQYF
TGTGCCAGCAGCTTATCCGGGACTAGCCCCCACGAGCAGTACTTC
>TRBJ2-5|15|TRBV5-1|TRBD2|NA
CASSTVAGEQETQYF
TGCGCCAGCAGCACCGTAGCGGGGGAGCAGGAGACCCAGTACTTC
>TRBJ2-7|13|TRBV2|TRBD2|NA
CASGTGGVREQYF
TGTGCCAGTGGGACGGGAGGCGTGAGGGAGCAGTACTTC
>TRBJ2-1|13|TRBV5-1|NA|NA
CASSSYGFNEQFF
TGCGCCAGCAGCTCGTACGGGTTCAATGAGCAGTTCTTC
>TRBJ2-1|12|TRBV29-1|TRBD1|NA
CSVGRGRNEQFF
TGCAGCGTTGGAAGGGGGCGCAATGAGCAGTTCTTC
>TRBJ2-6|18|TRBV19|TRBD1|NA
CASSILRQGHSGANVLTF
TGTGCCAGTAGTATACTGAGACAGGGGCACTCTGGGGCCAACGTCCTGACTTTC
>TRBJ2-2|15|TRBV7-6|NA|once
CASSLTGPGTGELFF
TGTGCCAGCAGCTTAACAGGGCCGGGGACCGGGGAGCTGTTTTTT
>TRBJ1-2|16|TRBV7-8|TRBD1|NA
CASSLADRAQGGGYTF
TGTGCCAGCAGCTTGGCTGACAGGGCCCAGGGCGGTGGCTACACCTTC
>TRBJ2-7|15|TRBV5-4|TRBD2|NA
CASRAFGGGIAEQYF
TGTGCCAGCAGGGCCTTCGGGGGGGGCATCGCCGAGCAGTACTTC
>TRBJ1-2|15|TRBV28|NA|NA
CASSLSGGGVYGYTF
TGTGCCAGCAGTTTATCTGGGGGAGGGGTCTATGGCTACACCTTC
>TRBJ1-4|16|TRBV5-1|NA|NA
CASSSDEGGTNEKLFF
TGCGCCAGCAGCTCCGATGAGGGCGGAACTAATGAAAAACTGTTTTTT
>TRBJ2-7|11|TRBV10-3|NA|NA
CATQGTYEQYF
TGTGCCACCCAGGGGACCTACGAGCAGTACTTC
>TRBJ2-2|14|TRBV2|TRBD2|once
CASSASGNTGELFF
TGTGCCAGCAGTGCTAGCGGGAACACCGGGGAGCTGTTTTTT
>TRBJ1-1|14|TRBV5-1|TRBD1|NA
CASSLEGAETEAFF
TGCGCCAGCAGCTTGGAGGGGGCCGAGACTGAAGCTTTCTTT
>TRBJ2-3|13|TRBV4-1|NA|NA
CASSQDLSDTQYF
TGCGCCAGCAGCCAAGATTTATCAGATACGCAGTATTTT
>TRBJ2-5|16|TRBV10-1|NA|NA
CASSDGGLGHQETQYF
TGCGCCAGCAGTGACGGAGGGTTAGGTCACCAAGAGACCCAGTACTTC
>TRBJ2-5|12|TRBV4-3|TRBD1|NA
CASSQDQGQVYF
TGCGCCAGCAGCCAAGATCAGGGACAGGTATACTTC
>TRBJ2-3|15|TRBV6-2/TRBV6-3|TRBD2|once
CASSYSAGGWGTQYF
TGTGCCAGCAGTTACTCGGCGGGGGGCTGGGGTACGCAGTATTTT
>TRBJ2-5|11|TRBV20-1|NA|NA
CSASGQETQYF
TGCAGTGCTAGCGGCCAAGAGACCCAGTACTTC